These 4 T cell receptor beta chains were all obtained from the same sample, sequenced in a study of blood T cell repertoires in COVID-19. Using immunoSEQ multiplex PCR, the repertoire was profiled, and TCRdb retains in-frame clones only, with some absent. The sample contains about 210,000 clones, approximately 81% of which appear only once. Sequenced material: PBMCs or T cells enriched from blood (not recorded which). All receptors derive from a woman between 50 and 59 years old with acute COVID-19.

The chain couples TRBV7-2 to TRBJ2-2, with a possible D match to TRBD2 (7 bases). The V end was cut by 1 base, the J end by 6 bases, with 9 bases between. CDR3 length: 14 amino acids. Germline V gives CDR1 SGHTA, CDR2 FQGNSA. The CDR3 protein is CASSLEGGAGELFF. The CDR3 DNA sequence: TGTGCCAGCAGCTTAGAGGGGGGGGCCGGGGAGCTGTTTTTT.

The CDR3 protein is CASSYEPGFNYGYTF. DNA for the CDR3: TGTGCCAGCAGTTACGAACCGGGGTTTAACTATGGCTACACCTTC. V gene TRBV6-5 combines with J gene TRBJ1-2; no firm D call. This CDR3 is built from 15 residues. The ends were cut back, 2 bases at V and 1 base at J, with 11 bases in the middle. CDR1 and CDR2 (germline): MNHEY, SVGAGI.

The chain carries TRBV7-9 and TRBJ2-7; 9 bases align to TRBD1. The CDR3 has 15 residues. V shed 8 bases, J shed 2 bases, and the junction held 10 bases outside the gene matches. Germline V CDR1 and CDR2: SEHNR, FQNEAQ (reference sequence). The CDR3 spells CASLILGTGTYEQYF. The CDR3 bases are TGTGCCAGCCTAATTCTAGGGACAGGGACCTACGAGCAGTACTTC.

The rearrangement links TRBV5-4 to TRBJ2-3; 7 nucleotides match TRBD2. V lost 3 bases to trimming and J lost 6 bases; unmatched junction nucleotides: 13. Per the germline V gene, CDR1 is SGHNT and CDR2 is YYREEE (reference sequence). This CDR3 is built from 16 residues. As DNA, the CDR3 is TGTGCCAGCAGCTCCGCCAACCCCGGACTAGTTGATACGCAGTATTTT. Protein: CASSSANPGLVDTQYF. Drawing the rest from reference TRBV5-4 and TRBJ2-3, the complete variable domain is ETGVTQSPTHLIKTRGQQVTLRCSSQSGHNTVSWYQQALGQGPQFIFQYYREEENGRGNFPPRFSGLQFPNYSSELNVNALELDDSALYLCASSSANPGLVDTQYFGPGTRLTVL.